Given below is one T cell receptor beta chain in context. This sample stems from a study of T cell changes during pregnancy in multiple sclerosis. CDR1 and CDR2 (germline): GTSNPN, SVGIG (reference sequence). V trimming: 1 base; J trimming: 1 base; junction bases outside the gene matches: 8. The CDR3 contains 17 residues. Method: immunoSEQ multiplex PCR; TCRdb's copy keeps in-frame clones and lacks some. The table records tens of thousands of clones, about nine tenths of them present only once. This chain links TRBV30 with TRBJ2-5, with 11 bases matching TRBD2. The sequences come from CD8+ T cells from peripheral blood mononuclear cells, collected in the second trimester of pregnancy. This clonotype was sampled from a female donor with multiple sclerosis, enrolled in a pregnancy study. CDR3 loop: CAWSGQPGLAVQETQYF. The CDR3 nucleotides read TGTGCCTGGAGTGGCCAGCCGGGACTAGCGGTCCAAGAGACCCAGTACTTC.